The 27 T cell receptor beta chains listed next were all sequenced from one sample in a study of cytomegalovirus exposure and HLA in healthy donors. PCR employed 60 Vbeta and 13 Jbeta primers. Using immunoSEQ multiplex PCR, the repertoire was profiled, and TCRdb retains in-frame clones only, with some absent. The sample contains 140,000 to 150,000 clones, around three quarters of which appear only once. The sequenced sample consisted of PBMCs. The receptors derive from a middle-aged man in good health and CMV-seronegative.

V is TRBV10-2 and J is TRBJ2-7; possible D gene TRBD2, 6 bases. V lost 4 bases, J lost 3 bases, and 13 bases lay in between. CDR3 length equals 14 residues. Germline CDR1 and CDR2: WSHSY and SAAADI. The CDR3: CASSGWGTVYEQYF. The CDR3 DNA reads TGCGCCAGCAGTGGGTGGGGGACTGTCTACGAGCAGTACTTC.

The rearrangement uses TRBV15 and TRBJ1-4, with TRBD1 matching 11 bases. Germline V CDR1 and CDR2: LNHNV, YYDKDF (reference sequence). Trimming removed 0 bases from V and 7 bases from J; junction bases left unmatched: 7. The CDR3 runs 17 residues. CDR3 amino acids: CATSRDYLGQGGEKLFF. CDR3 nucleotide sequence: TGTGCCACCAGCAGAGATTATCTGGGACAGGGGGGTGAAAAACTGTTTTTT.

The chain employs TRBV7-3 and TRBJ1-1, with D possibly matching TRBD1 (5 bases). This CDR3 has 13 amino acids. Trimming shortened V by 5 bases and J by 0 bases, and 7 bases separated the two germline ends. CDR1 SGHTA and CDR2 FQGTGA come from the germline V gene. CDR3 residues: CASSQTVNTEAFF. The CDR3 nucleotides are TGTGCCAGCAGCCAGACAGTGAACACTGAAGCTTTCTTT.

The gene calls are TRBV9 and TRBJ2-1; D might be TRBD2 (5 bases). Germline V lookup: CDR1 SGDLS, CDR2 YYNGEE. This CDR3 comprises 17 residues. Deletions cut 0 bases from V and 4 bases from J, with 17 bases between. The CDR3 region is CASSVVSSERDYNEQFF. For the CDR3, the DNA is TGTGCCAGCAGCGTAGTGTCAAGCGAGAGGGATTACAATGAGCAGTTCTTC.

This clone came up a few times. The chain couples TRBV4-3 to TRBJ2-7; 15 bases agree with TRBD2. The CDR3 covers 16 residues. Trimming removed 4 bases from V and 4 bases from J; junction bases left unmatched: 5. Per germline, CDR1 LGHNA and CDR2 YSLEER. DNA of the CDR3: TGCGCCAGCAGCCCTGGACTAGCGGGAGGGCCATACGAGCAGTACTTC. Residues: CASSPGLAGGPYEQYF.

The chain has TRBV29-1 and TRBJ2-7; D not resolved. V lost 7 bases to trimming and J lost 6 bases, with 4 bases between them. The CDR3 runs 8 residues. The germline V gene encodes CDR1 SQVTM and CDR2 ANQGSEA. The CDR3: CSGSEQYF. DNA for the CDR3: TGCAGCGGTAGCGAGCAGTACTTC.

The rearrangement links TRBV9 to TRBJ2-5, with a weak D call TRBD1 (6 bases). This CDR3 has 15 residues. The V gene lost 2 bases and the J gene lost 0 bases, with 11 bases spanning the gap. The germline V gene has CDR1 SGDLS and CDR2 YYNGEE. As DNA, the CDR3 is TGTGCCAGCAGCGTTGCCGGGACACACCAAGAGACCCAGTACTTC. It yields the protein CASSVAGTHQETQYF.

J is TRBJ1-1 and V is TRBV7-9; D is ambiguous. CDR1 SEHNR and CDR2 FQNEAQ come from the germline V gene (reference sequence). The V gene lost 1 base and the J gene lost 0 bases, with 6 bases spanning the gap. The CDR3 is 14 amino acids. CDR3 loop: CASSLVSLNTEAFF. CDR3 in DNA: TGTGCCAGCAGCTTAGTCTCTCTGAACACTGAAGCTTTCTTT.

The gene calls are TRBV6-5 and TRBJ2-7; 8 nucleotides line up with TRBD1. The CDR3 length is 15 residues. Germline CDR1 and CDR2: MNHEY and SVGAGI. The V segment lost 2 bases and the J segment 5 bases; nucleotides outside the gene matches: 8. The CDR3 DNA follows: TGTGCCAGCAGTTACACCGACAGGGGTCGGGACGAGCAGTACTTC. Translation: CASSYTDRGRDEQYF.

The rearrangement uses TRBV4-2 and TRBJ2-3; 14 bases are a match to TRBD2. Germline loops: CDR1 LGHNA, CDR2 YNFKEQ. V was clipped by 0 bases and J by 4 bases; unmatched bases: 3. The CDR3 extends over 17 amino acids. The CDR3 nucleotides are TGTGCCAGCAGCCAAGATCGACTAGCGGGGGGGTCAGATACGCAGTATTTT. Translated, it gives CASSQDRLAGGSDTQYF.

Only a few counts were recorded for this clone. J is TRBJ1-1 and V is TRBV6-5; D is unclear. Germline assignment: CDR1 MNHEY and CDR2 SVGAGI. Trimming pared 0 bases from V and 2 bases from J, leaving 10 bases between. This CDR3 is built from 15 residues. CDR3 loop: CASSYSWAANTEAFF. Here the CDR3 DNA reads TGTGCCAGCAGTTACTCATGGGCAGCCAACACTGAAGCTTTCTTT.

DNA for the CDR3: TGTGCCAGCAGCTTTGCGGGAGATGAGCAGTTCTTC. Residues: CASSFAGDEQFF. This chain joins TRBV7-2 and TRBJ2-1; 7 bases match TRBD2. The V and J ends lost 3 bases and 8 bases, in that order; junction bases with no gene match: 1. The germline V gene has CDR1 SGHTA and CDR2 FQGNSA. The CDR3 has 12 amino acids.

The chain uses TRBV6-1 and TRBJ1-6; D remains unclear. V lost 3 bases to trimming and J lost 7 bases, with 7 bases between them. The V gene's germline CDR1 is MNHNS and CDR2 SASEGT. This CDR3 comprises 13 residues. In nucleotides, the CDR3 is TGTGCCAGCAGTGAGGGCAGAAATTCACCCCTCCACTTT. It specifies CASSEGRNSPLHF.

This chain links TRBV9 with TRBJ1-2, with D tentatively TRBD1 (5 bases). Germline V gives CDR1 SGDLS, CDR2 YYNGEE. The germline V and J ends were trimmed by 0 bases and 6 bases, with 12 bases remaining between them. The CDR3 consists of 14 residues. The CDR3 sequence: CASSVEAGRHGYTF. As DNA, the CDR3 is TGTGCCAGCAGCGTAGAGGCAGGGCGGCATGGCTACACCTTC.

This clone came up once. The V call is TRBV27, the J call TRBJ1-2, with a possible D match to TRBD1 (5 bases). V was trimmed by 3 bases and J by 7 bases, leaving 15 bases between them. Per the germline V gene, CDR1 is MNHEY and CDR2 is SMNVEV (reference sequence). CDR3 length: 14 amino acids. CDR3 DNA: TGTGCCAGCAGTTTGGGACCGGGGGGTCGTGGCTACACCTTC. It translates to CASSLGPGGRGYTF.

Details on this clone: Other DNA sequences in this sample translate to the same CDR3. The rearrangement links TRBV6-5 to TRBJ1-1; D possibly corresponds to TRBD1 (5 bases). The germline V and J ends were trimmed by 0 bases and 5 bases, with 13 bases remaining between them. This CDR3 spans 15 amino acids. From germline, CDR1 is MNHEY and CDR2 SVGAGI. CDR3 sequence: CASSYSTGGGTEAFF. The DNA for the CDR3 is TGTGCCAGCAGTTACTCGACGGGGGGTGGGACTGAAGCTTTCTTT.

The chain employs TRBV11-2 and TRBJ2-1, with TRBD2 matching 12 bases. Germline V gene lookup returns CDR1 SGHAT and CDR2 FQNNGV. This CDR3 contains 13 residues. V dropped 5 bases and J dropped 13; count of bases not matched to a gene: 6. The CDR3 here is CASSPTGLAGQFF. The CDR3 DNA reads TGTGCCAGCAGCCCAACTGGACTAGCGGGACAGTTCTTC.

This clone was detected only a few times. A read error may account for a junction end that differs from germline. V usage is TRBV7-9 and J usage is TRBJ1-5, with D possibly being TRBD1 (5 bases). Per germline, CDR1 SEHNR and CDR2 FQNEAQ (reference sequence). This CDR3 spans 15 amino acids. This chain's CDR3 is CASSPSGGNNQPQNF. Written as DNA, the CDR3 is TGTGCCAGCAGCCCTTCGGGGGGTAACAATCAGCCCCAGAATTTT. The full variable domain, completed using reference TRBV7-9 and TRBJ1-5, is DTGVSQNPRHKITKRGQNVTFRCDPISEHNRLYWYRQTLGQGPEFLTYFQNEAQLEKSRLLSDRFSAERPKGSFSTLEIQRTEQGDSAMYLCASSPSGGNNQPQNFGDGTRLSIL.

This chain uses TRBV30 with TRBJ2-2; 12 bases line up with TRBD1. The germline V gene encodes CDR1 GTSNPN and CDR2 SVGIG (reference sequence). This CDR3 contains 17 residues. The V and J ends lost 2 bases and 4 bases, in that order; junction bases with no gene match: 8. CDR3 sequence reads: CAWSRGTGGSGTGELFF. CDR3 coding DNA: TGTGCCTGGAGTAGGGGGACAGGGGGCTCGGGCACCGGGGAGCTGTTTTTT. The full variable domain, with the rest looked up from reference TRBV30 and TRBJ2-2, is SQTIHQWPATLVQPVGSPLSLECTVEGTSNPNLYWYRQAAGRGLQLLFYSVGIGQISSEVPQNLSASRPQDRQFILSSKKLLLSDSGFYLCAWSRGTGGSGTGELFFGEGSRLTVL.

This rearrangement joins TRBV15 to TRBJ2-7; 10 nucleotides agree with TRBD1. CDR3 length: 15 amino acids. Germline V gene sequence: CDR1 LNHNV, CDR2 YYDKDF (reference sequence). V trimming: 1 base; J trimming: 5 bases; junction bases outside the gene matches: 5. CDR3 nucleotide sequence: TGTGCCACCAGCAGAGGACAGGGGGCGAAGGACGAGCAGTACTTC. Encoded protein: CATSRGQGAKDEQYF.

CDR3 DNA: TGTGCCAGCAGCCAACACCAGGGGAGTGCTTTCTTT. The encoded protein is CASSQHQGSAFF. This chain connects TRBV5-6 to TRBJ1-1; D is perhaps TRBD1 (6 bases). The CDR3 runs 12 residues. V was cut by 4 bases and J by 11 bases, with 15 bases left in between. Per germline, CDR1 SGHDT and CDR2 YYEEEE.

The chain combines TRBV2 with TRBJ1-2, with a possible D match to TRBD1 (5 bases). Trimming stripped 5 bases from V and 0 bases from J, with 10 bases between. Per germline, CDR1 SNHLY and CDR2 FYNNEI. The CDR3 runs 14 residues. CDR3 coding DNA: TGTGCCAGCAGTATCGACAGCGCTAACTATGGCTACACCTTC. This encodes CASSIDSANYGYTF.

This chain links TRBV2 with TRBJ2-5, with D unresolved. V dropped 6 bases and J dropped 5 bases, with 19 bases sitting between them. CDR3 size: 15 residues. Germline-derived CDR1 and CDR2 are SNHLY and FYNNEI. The CDR3 bases are TGTGCCAGCAGGGTTCGATCCGATTCTAGGGAGACCCAGTACTTC. Translating it yields CASRVRSDSRETQYF.

The rearrangement joins TRBV7-2 to TRBJ2-3, with D hard to call. The germline V and J ends were trimmed by 5 bases and 6 bases, with 12 bases remaining between them. This CDR3 has 13 amino acids. CDR1 and CDR2 from the germline V gene are SGHTA and FQGNSA. The CDR3 bases are TGTGCCAGCAGCCTACCGTTGTGGGATACGCAGTATTTT. Translated, it gives CASSLPLWDTQYF.

The chain has TRBV5-1 and TRBJ2-7, with D tentatively TRBD1 (5 bases). Germline CDR1 reads SGHRS; CDR2 reads YFSETQ. The CDR3 length is 13 residues. V was cut by 4 bases and J by 12 bases, with 20 bases left in between. The CDR3 bases are TGCGCCAGCAGCGCGGCGACTGGGGCCGAGGCGTACTTC. Amino acid sequence: CASSAATGAEAYF.

V usage is TRBV29-1 and J usage is TRBJ2-7, with 11 bases fitting TRBD1. The germline gives CDR1 SQVTM, CDR2 ANQGSEA. This CDR3 spans 16 amino acids. The V segment lost 0 bases and the J segment 2 bases; nucleotides outside the gene matches: 6. The CDR3 sequence is CSVEEGLGQGAYEQYF. Here the CDR3 DNA reads TGCAGCGTTGAAGAGGGTTTGGGACAGGGGGCCTACGAGCAGTACTTC.

The genes are TRBV9 and TRBJ1-6, with 7 bases fitting TRBD1. Germline V gene data show CDR1 as SGDLS and CDR2 as YYNGEE. With 2 bases clipped from V and 8 bases from J, the junction kept 4 bases outside the gene matches. The CDR3 consists of 14 residues. The CDR3 coding sequence is TGTGCCAGCAGCGTTGACAGGGTGGATTCACCCCTCCACTTT. Translation: CASSVDRVDSPLHF.